These 4 T cell receptor beta chains were all obtained from the same sample, sequenced in a study of blood T cell repertoires in COVID-19. The repertoire was sequenced with immunoSEQ multiplex PCR; TCRdb's copy has only in-frame clones and lacks some. This table has some 100,000 clones, around 82% appearing once. Sequencing used peripheral blood. The receptors shown here come from a man between 50 and 59 years old with active or convalescent COVID-19.

The V call is TRBV11-2, the J call TRBJ2-7, with 9 nucleotides matching TRBD1. V was clipped by 6 bases and J by 0 bases; unmatched bases: 12. Looked up from germline, CDR1 is SGHAT and CDR2 is FQNNGV. The CDR3 loop spans 17 amino acids. DNA of the CDR3: TGTGCCAGCAGTCCTCTAAACCGGGACAGGGCCTCCTACGAGCAGTACTTC. It specifies CASSPLNRDRASYEQYF. Full variable domain (remainder filled in from reference TRBV11-2 and TRBJ2-7): EAGVAQSPRYKIIEKRQSVAFWCNPISGHATLYWYQQILGQGPKLLIQFQNNGVVDDSQLPKDRFSAERLKGVDSTLKIQPAKLEDSAVYLCASSPLNRDRASYEQYFGPGTRLTVT.

This clone was detected once. The chain has TRBV11-2 and TRBJ2-1, with TRBD1 matching over 9 bases. Germline trimming cut 5 bases from V and 3 bases from J; bases unmatched to any gene: 5. CDR1 SGHAT and CDR2 FQNNGV come from the germline V gene. The CDR3 spans 15 residues. The CDR3 DNA reads TGTGCCAGCAGCCGCGGGACAGGGATCTACAATGAGCAGTTCTTC. Its translation is CASSRGTGIYNEQFF.

This clone was observed once. J is TRBJ2-7 and V is TRBV19; 8 bases align to TRBD2. Germline CDR1 LNHDA, CDR2 SQIVND (reference sequence). J was trimmed by 1 base and V by 5 bases; bases with no gene match: 10. CDR3 size: 16 residues. CDR3 sequence reads: CASSDRAGVRSYEQYF. The CDR3 DNA follows: TGTGCCAGTAGTGACCGAGCGGGGGTAAGATCCTACGAGCAGTACTTC.

This clone has only one observation. The J gene is TRBJ2-3, the V gene TRBV7-2; 11 nucleotides align to TRBD2. In germline, CDR1 is SGHTA, CDR2 FQGNSA. V gave up 5 bases and J gave up 0 bases; unmatched junction bases: 10. This CDR3 contains 18 residues. CDR3 nucleotide sequence: TGTGCCAGCAGCCCCCTTGCTAGCGGGGGGTCTAGCACAGATACGCAGTATTTT. Translation: CASSPLASGGSSTDTQYF.